This TCR beta chain stems from a study of blood T cell repertoires in COVID-19. Study-wide background: Sample material is recorded as cDNA or gDNA derived from T cells, B-cell-depleted T cells, or PBMCs.

The CDR3 loop spans 14 amino acids. Germline V gives CDR1 SEHNR, CDR2 FQNEAQ (reference sequence). V lost 4 bases, J lost 0 bases, and 7 bases lay in between. Original handling: Scientists estimated how many nucleated cells there were by amplifying reference gene primers. TCRdb's copy holds only in-frame clones and misses some; the assay was immunoSEQ multiplex PCR. The V and J calls and clone size were taken over from that table, and D and trimming were inferred from the DNA. The repertoire consists of about 150,000 clones, with around 85% occurring once and the leading ten covering 0.63%. The chain joins TRBV7-9 to TRBJ1-5; D remains ambiguous. The source is a man in his fifties or sixties with COVID-19, enrolled during active disease. The sequenced sample was peripheral blood. CDR3 sequence: CASSWAGSNQPQHF. DNA for the CDR3: TGTGCCAGCAGCTGGGCGGGTAGCAATCAGCCCCAGCATTTT.